This T cell receptor (beta chain) was found in a study of lymphopenia after photon versus proton radiotherapy. Germline CDR1 reads SGHTA; CDR2 reads FQGNSA. Trimming cost V 1 base and J 2 bases, with 7 bases left between them. This CDR3 is 14 amino acids long. TCRdb's copy holds only in-frame clones and misses some; the assay was immunoSEQ multiplex PCR. The sample contains roughly 35,000 clones, about 84% of which appear only once. Only a few counts were recorded for this clone. The material was peripheral blood, obtained from a patient treated with photon-based radiotherapy. The receptor comes from a man aged 50 or older with gastric cancer. V is TRBV7-2 and J is TRBJ2-3, with D unresolved. The CDR3 DNA is TGTGCCAGCAGCTTAGAGGGTACCACAGATACGCAGTATTTT. This encodes CASSLEGTTDTQYF. The entire variable domain, with the rest obtained from reference TRBV7-2 and TRBJ2-3, is as follows: GAGVSQSPSNKVTEKGKDVELRCDPISGHTALYWYRQSLGQGLEFLIYFQGNSAPDKSGLPSDRFSAERTGGSVSTLTIQRTQQEDSAVYLCASSLEGTTDTQYFGPGTRLTVL.